This T cell receptor beta chain emerged from a study of response to subunit inactivated influenza vaccine. Study findings and constraints: With each seasonal influenza vaccination, the authors suggested, few new T cells are recruited.

Germline CDR1 and CDR2: SGHTA and FQGNSA. Trimming shortened V by 3 bases and J by 2 bases, and 8 bases separated the two germline ends. The CDR3 runs 13 residues. This clonotype has only a few counts. The antigen is not known. In TCRdb, the RT-PCR reads were re-called with MiXCR into one record per CDR3 protein. The data show approximately 500,000 distinct CDR3 sequences, 10% to 15% seen once. The chain joins TRBV7-2 to TRBJ2-7; D is unclear. The sequence came from a man over 45 who received an inactivated influenza vaccine. The material sequenced was PBMCs from blood, taken about 40 days after vaccination. The chain's CDR3 is CASSFSQAYEQYF. The CDR3 DNA sequence: TGTGCCAGCAGCTTTTCCCAGGCCTACGAGCAGTACTTC.